The present TCR beta chain was sequenced within a study of siplizumab effects on memory and regulatory T cells. Study-level findings and limits: Tracing alloreactive clones into unstimulated subsets worked for only a minor fraction of them. In roughly 75-95% of proliferating CD4+ or CD8+ clones, a naive or memory phenotype could not be assigned. Memory cells seemed less diverse than naive T cells, which seemed major alloresponse contributors.

The CDR3 consists of 16 residues. Losses at the gene ends were 3 bases for V and 4 bases for J; bases not matched to a gene: 8. From germline, CDR1 is SGHRS and CDR2 YFSETQ. Here immunoSEQ multiplex PCR was the method, and the copy in TCRdb shows in-frame clones only, minus some. Among 90,000 to 140,000 clones listed, 90% to 95% were seen once. On this clone itself: What it binds is not known.

The material sequenced was CD4+ T cells sorted from blood. The genes are TRBV5-1 and TRBJ2-3; 10 nucleotides agree with TRBD1. The TCR comes from a human donor in good health. In nucleotides, the CDR3 is TGCGCCAGCAGCTCCAGGCGGGACAGGGGAGCAGATACGCAGTATTTT. Its protein is CASSSRRDRGADTQYF.